What follows describes a single TCR beta chain. The antigen is unknown. Germline CDR1 KGHSH, CDR2 LQKENI. The V and J ends lost 3 bases and 5 bases, in that order; junction bases with no gene match: 6. The CDR3 covers 15 residues. The record originates from a study of beta chain features in type 1 diabetes. Study-level background: Patients and healthy donors were similar in age, gender and cell yields. Study-wide findings and caveats: It was not settled here whether HLA type affects TCRB rearrangement. VDJ junctions from type 1 diabetes patients carried fewer insertions and larger deletions.

Sort purity for all populations was recorded as exceeding 98%. The authors reverse transcribed all of the isolated RNA, so sequencing captured expressed TCRB transcripts. Some clones are missing from TCRdb's copy, which holds only in-frame ones; the method was immunoSEQ multiplex PCR. The sample includes 900,000 or so clones, 15% to 20% of them seen just once. What was sequenced was naive CD4+ T cells from blood. This clonotype was sampled from a young woman in good health. The chain has TRBV18 and TRBJ2-2; 7 bases align to TRBD1. The CDR3 DNA follows: TGTGCCAGCTCACCTCCACAGGGGTATACCGGGGAGCTGTTTTTT. Protein product: CASSPPQGYTGELFF.